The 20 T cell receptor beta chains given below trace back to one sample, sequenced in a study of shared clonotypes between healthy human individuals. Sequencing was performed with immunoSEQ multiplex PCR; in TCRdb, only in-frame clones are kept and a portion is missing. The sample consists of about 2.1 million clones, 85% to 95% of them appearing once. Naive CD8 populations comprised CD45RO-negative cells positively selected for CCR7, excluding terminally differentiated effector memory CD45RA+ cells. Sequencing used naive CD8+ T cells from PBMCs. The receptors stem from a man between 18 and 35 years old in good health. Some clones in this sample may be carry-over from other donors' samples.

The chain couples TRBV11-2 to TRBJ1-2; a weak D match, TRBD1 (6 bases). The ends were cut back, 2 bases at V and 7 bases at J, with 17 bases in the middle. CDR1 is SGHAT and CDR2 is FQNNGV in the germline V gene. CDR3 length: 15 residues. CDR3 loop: CASSLQRAGDGGYTF. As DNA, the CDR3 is TGTGCCAGCAGCTTACAGCGGGCAGGGGATGGTGGCTACACCTTC.

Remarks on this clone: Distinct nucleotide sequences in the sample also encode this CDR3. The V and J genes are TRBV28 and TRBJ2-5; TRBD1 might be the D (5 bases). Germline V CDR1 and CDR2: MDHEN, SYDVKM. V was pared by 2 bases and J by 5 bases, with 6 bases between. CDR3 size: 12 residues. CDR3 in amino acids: CASSLRGETQYF. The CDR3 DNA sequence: TGTGCCAGCAGTTTAAGGGGCGAGACCCAGTACTTC. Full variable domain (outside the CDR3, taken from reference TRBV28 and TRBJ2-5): DVKVTQSSRYLVKRTGEKVFLECVQDMDHENMFWYRQDPGLGLRLIYFSYDVKMKEKGDIPEGYSVSREKKERFSLILESASTNQTSMYLCASSLRGETQYFGPGTRLLVL.

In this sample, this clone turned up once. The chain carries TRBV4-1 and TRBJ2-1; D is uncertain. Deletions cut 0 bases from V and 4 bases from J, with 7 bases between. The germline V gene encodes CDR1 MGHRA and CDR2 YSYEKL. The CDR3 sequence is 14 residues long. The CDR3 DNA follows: TGCGCCAGCAGCCAAGATATCGAGTACAATGAGCAGTTCTTC. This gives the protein CASSQDIEYNEQFF.

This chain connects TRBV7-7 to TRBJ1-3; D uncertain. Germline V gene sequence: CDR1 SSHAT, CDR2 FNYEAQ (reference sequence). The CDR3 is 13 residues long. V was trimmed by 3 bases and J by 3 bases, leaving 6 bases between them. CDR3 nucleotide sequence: TGTGCCAGCAGCTTGGACGGTGGAAACACCATATATTTT. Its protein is CASSLDGGNTIYF.

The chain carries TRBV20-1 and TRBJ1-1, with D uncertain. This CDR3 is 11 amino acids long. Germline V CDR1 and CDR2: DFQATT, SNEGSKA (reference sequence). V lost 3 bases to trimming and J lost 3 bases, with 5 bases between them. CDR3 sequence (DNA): TGCAGTGCTAGTAGGGACACTGAAGCTTTCTTT. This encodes CSASRDTEAFF.

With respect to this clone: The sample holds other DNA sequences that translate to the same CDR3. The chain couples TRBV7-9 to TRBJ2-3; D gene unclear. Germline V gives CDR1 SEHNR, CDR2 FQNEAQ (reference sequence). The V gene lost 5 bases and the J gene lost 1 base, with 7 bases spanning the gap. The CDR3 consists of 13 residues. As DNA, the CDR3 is TGTGCCAGCAGCCCGCCGGGCACAGATACGCAGTATTTT. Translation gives CASSPPGTDTQYF.

CDR3 loop: CASSDNSNQPQHF. DNA of the CDR3: TGTGCCAGCAGTGATAACAGCAATCAGCCCCAGCATTTT. The chain recombines TRBV25-1 with TRBJ1-5; D is unclear. Germline V gives CDR1 MGHDK, CDR2 SYGVNS. V was trimmed by 3 bases and J by 1 base, leaving 4 bases between them. The CDR3 is 13 amino acids.

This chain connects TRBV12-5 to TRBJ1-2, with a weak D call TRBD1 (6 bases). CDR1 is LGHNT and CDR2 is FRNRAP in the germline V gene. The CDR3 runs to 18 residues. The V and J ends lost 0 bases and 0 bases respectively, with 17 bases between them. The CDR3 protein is CASGLVSPTGHSNYGYTF. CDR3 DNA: TGTGCTAGTGGTTTGGTAAGCCCTACAGGGCATTCTAACTATGGCTACACCTTC.

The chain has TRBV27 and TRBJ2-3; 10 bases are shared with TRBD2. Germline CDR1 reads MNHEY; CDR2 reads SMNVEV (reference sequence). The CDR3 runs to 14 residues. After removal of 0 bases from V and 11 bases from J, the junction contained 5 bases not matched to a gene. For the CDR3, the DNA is TGTGCCAGCAGTTTATCACTAGCGGGGCCTATGCAGTATTTT. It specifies CASSLSLAGPMQYF.

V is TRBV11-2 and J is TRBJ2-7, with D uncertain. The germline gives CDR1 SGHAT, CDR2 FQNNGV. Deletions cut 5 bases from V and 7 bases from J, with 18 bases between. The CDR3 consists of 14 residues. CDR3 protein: CASSTARRTWEQYF. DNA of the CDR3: TGTGCCAGCAGCACCGCCAGACGTACTTGGGAGCAGTACTTC.

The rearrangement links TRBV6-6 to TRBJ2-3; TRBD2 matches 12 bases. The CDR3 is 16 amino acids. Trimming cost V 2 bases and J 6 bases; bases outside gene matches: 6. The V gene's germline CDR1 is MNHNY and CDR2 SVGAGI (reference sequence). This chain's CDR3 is CASSYPSGRAWDTQYF. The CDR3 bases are TGTGCCAGCAGTTACCCTAGCGGGAGGGCATGGGATACGCAGTATTTT.

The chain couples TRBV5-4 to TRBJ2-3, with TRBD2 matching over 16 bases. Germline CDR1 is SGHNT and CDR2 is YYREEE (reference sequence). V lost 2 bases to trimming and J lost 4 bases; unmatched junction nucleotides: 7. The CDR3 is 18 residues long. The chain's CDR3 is CASSFVPGLAGGADTQYF. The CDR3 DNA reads TGTGCCAGCAGCTTCGTCCCGGGACTAGCGGGAGGGGCAGATACGCAGTATTTT.

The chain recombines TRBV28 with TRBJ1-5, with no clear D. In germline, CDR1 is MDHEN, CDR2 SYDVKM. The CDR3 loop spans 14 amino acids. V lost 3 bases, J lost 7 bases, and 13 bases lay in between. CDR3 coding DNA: TGTGCCAGCAGTTTCTTCCAGGAGGTGCAGCCCCAGCATTTT. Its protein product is CASSFFQEVQPQHF. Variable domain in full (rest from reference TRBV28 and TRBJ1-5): DVKVTQSSRYLVKRTGEKVFLECVQDMDHENMFWYRQDPGLGLRLIYFSYDVKMKEKGDIPEGYSVSREKKERFSLILESASTNQTSMYLCASSFFQEVQPQHFGDGTRLSIL.

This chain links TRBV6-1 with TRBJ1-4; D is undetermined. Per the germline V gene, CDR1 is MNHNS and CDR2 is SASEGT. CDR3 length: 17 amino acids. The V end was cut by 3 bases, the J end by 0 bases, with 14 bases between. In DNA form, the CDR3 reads TGTGCCAGCAGTGATTACATCCCGACAACAACTAATGAAAAACTGTTTTTT. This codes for CASSDYIPTTTNEKLFF.

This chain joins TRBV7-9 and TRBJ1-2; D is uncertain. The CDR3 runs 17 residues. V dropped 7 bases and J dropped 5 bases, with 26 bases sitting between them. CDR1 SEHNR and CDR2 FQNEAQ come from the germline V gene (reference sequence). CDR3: CASTDSGMVIFKYGYTF. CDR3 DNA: TGTGCCAGCACCGATTCGGGGATGGTGATATTTAAGTATGGCTACACCTTC.

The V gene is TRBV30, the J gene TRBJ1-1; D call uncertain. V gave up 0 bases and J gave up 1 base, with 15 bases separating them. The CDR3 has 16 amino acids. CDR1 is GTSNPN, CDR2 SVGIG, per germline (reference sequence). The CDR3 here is CAWSVPGRNSNTEAFF. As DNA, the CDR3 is TGTGCCTGGAGTGTCCCCGGACGGAATTCGAACACTGAAGCTTTCTTT.

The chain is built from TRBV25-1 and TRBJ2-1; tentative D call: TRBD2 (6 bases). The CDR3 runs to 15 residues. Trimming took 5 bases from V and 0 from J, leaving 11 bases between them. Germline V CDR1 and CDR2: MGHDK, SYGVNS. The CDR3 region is CASSPSAFSYNEQFF. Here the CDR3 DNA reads TGTGCCAGCAGTCCTAGCGCCTTCTCCTACAATGAGCAGTTCTTC.

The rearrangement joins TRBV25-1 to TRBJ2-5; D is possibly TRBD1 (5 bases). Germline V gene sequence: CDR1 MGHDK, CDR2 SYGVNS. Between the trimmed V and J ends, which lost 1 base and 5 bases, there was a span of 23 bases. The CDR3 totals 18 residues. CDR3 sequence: CASSEWGPGSGSEETQYF. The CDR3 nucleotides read TGTGCCAGCAGTGAATGGGGCCCGGGCAGTGGAAGTGAGGAGACCCAGTACTTC.

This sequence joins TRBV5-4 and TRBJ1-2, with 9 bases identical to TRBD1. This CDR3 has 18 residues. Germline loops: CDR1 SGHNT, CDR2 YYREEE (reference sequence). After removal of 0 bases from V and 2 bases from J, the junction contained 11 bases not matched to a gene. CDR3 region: CASSLVVGTGIGNYGYTF. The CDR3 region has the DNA TGTGCCAGCAGCTTGGTTGTAGGGACAGGGATCGGAAACTATGGCTACACCTTC.

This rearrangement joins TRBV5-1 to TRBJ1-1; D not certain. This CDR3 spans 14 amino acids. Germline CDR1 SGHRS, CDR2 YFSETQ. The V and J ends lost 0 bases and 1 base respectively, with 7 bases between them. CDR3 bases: TGCGCCAGCAGCTTGGAATTATGGAACACTGAAGCTTTCTTT. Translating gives CASSLELWNTEAFF.